The rows below give T cell receptor beta chains drawn from one sample of a study of shared clonotypes between healthy human individuals. Repertoires were generated with immunoSEQ multiplex PCR, while TCRdb's copy carries only in-frame clones and drops some. Of 450,000 to 650,000 clones listed, around 77% were seen once; the top ten hold 12%. Sequencing was performed on PBMCs. The receptor source for this set is a middle-aged woman in good health. Some clones in this sample may be carry-over from other donors' samples. Each CDR3 is given with its conserved first and last residue. The D gene is left open where the match is weak. Not all rows give a size; the values are once, few, many and, for expanded clones, a class.

D	V	J	size	CDR3	DNA
NA	TRBV10-3	TRBJ1-3	NA	CAMADRNSGNTIYF	TGTGCCATGGCTGACAGGAACTCTGGAAACACCATATATTTT
TRBD1	TRBV7-2	TRBJ2-6	NA	CASSSVGTASSGANVLTF	TGTGCCAGCAGCTCCGTGGGGACAGCGAGCTCTGGGGCCAACGTCCTGACTTTC
NA	TRBV9	TRBJ2-5	once	CASSVGLGVQETQYF	TGTGCCAGCAGCGTGGGTCTAGGGGTCCAAGAGACCCAGTACTTC
NA	TRBV11-3	TRBJ2-1	NA	CASSLWADNEQFF	TGTGCCAGCAGCTTATGGGCTGACAATGAGCAGTTCTTC
NA	TRBV25-1	TRBJ1-4	few	CASSDQVEEKLFF	TGTGCCAGCAGTGACCAGGTCGAGGAAAAACTGTTTTTT
TRBD1	TRBV5-1	TRBJ2-7	few	CASSGGTGQVYEQYF	TGCGCCAGCAGCGGGGGGACAGGGCAGGTCTACGAGCAGTACTTC
TRBD1	TRBV6-1	TRBJ1-2	NA	CASSETRTGTYGYTF	TGTGCCAGCAGTGAAACGCGGACAGGGACATATGGCTACACCTTC
TRBD2	TRBV18	TRBJ2-2	NA	CASSRGLAGLTGELFF	TGTGCCAGCTCACGCGGCCTAGCGGGACTCACCGGGGAGCTGTTTTTT
NA	TRBV7-2	TRBJ2-3	NA	CASSSLRGTDTQYF	TGTGCCAGCAGCTCGTTGCGGGGCACAGATACGCAGTATTTT
NA	TRBV19	TRBJ1-5	few	CASSRQLRNQPQHF	TGTGCCAGTAGTAGACAGCTCCGCAATCAGCCCCAGCATTTT